This T cell receptor (beta chain) was captured in a study of cytomegalovirus exposure and HLA in healthy donors. Study in general: A prior analysis found 117 million unique TCR beta sequences from around 180 million T cells. General study findings and limits: Earlier analysis yielded a pattern in which most TCR beta V segments were productive about 87% or about 30% of the time.

This PCR relied on a set of 60 Vbeta primers and 13 Jbeta primers. The table came from immunoSEQ multiplex PCR; TCRdb's copy has only in-frame clones and leaves some out. The sample contains about 170,000 clones, approximately 81% of which appear only once. Points on this clone: Antigen unknown.

The receptor was derived from a boy younger than 10 in good health and CMV-seronegative. Sequencing was carried out using PBMCs.

The CDR3 is CASSPRQGRAEAFF. The CDR3 DNA reads as TGTGCCAGCAGTCCCCGACAGGGTAGAGCTGAAGCTTTCTTT. This chain joins TRBV6-6 and TRBJ1-1, with 7 bases fitting TRBD1. The CDR3 loop spans 14 amino acids. V shed 5 bases, J shed 6 bases, and the junction held 9 bases outside the gene matches. Germline values: CDR1 MNHNY, CDR2 SVGAGI (reference sequence).